This T cell receptor beta chain was captured in a study of T cells in tumors after PD-1 blockade. Study as a whole: Some patients also took daily vismodegib 150 mg during anti-PD-1 treatment. Study conclusions and caveats: Peripheral recruitment is suggested, as some novel exhausted tumor clones were in pre-treatment blood.

Germline CDR1 is GTSNPN and CDR2 is SVGIG (reference sequence). Trimming removed 0 bases from V and 6 bases from J, with 15 bases in between. The CDR3 spans 14 residues. The method was immunoSEQ multiplex PCR; TCRdb's version includes in-frame clones alone and lacks a portion of them. The sample holds approximately 60,000 clones, roughly 75% seen once. Genomic DNA template from tumor biopsies or peripheral blood, 616 ng to 6,004 ng input. Comment on this clone: Its specificity is unknown.

This sequence joins TRBV30 and TRBJ2-7; maybe TRBD2 (5 bases). The material sequenced was PBMCs, taken before anti-PD-1 treatment. This TCR was recovered from a human donor with basal cell carcinoma. The CDR3 DNA follows: TGTGCCTGGAGTGTAGGACCTATCGGAGGCGAGCAGTACTTC. Amino acids: CAWSVGPIGGEQYF.